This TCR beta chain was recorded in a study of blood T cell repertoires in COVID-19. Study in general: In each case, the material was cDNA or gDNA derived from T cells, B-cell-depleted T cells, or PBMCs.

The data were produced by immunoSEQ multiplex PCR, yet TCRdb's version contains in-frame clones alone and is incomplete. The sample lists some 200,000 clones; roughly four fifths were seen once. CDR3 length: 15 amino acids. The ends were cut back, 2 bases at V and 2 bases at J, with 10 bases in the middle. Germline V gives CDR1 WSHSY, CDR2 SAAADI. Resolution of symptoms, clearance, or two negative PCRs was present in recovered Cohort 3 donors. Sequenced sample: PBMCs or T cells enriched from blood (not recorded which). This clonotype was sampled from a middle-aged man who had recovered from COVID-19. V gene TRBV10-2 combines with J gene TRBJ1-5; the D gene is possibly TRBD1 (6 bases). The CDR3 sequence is CASSEPAGGNQPQHF. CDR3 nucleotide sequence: TGCGCCAGCAGTGAGCCCGCAGGGGGCAATCAGCCCCAGCATTTT.